This TCR beta chain originates from a study of T cell responses to AZD1222 COVID-19 vaccine. The study's findings and limits: Regions left unmutated in variants are reportedly the target of nearly half of spike-specific TCRs. The study identified only six AZD1222 recipients as seropositive at baseline. Clonal diversity may have been underestimated, and the donors were mostly white British, with more females than males.

As concerns this clone: Its matching antigen is unknown.

Libraries were prepared by immunoSEQ multiplex PCR; TCRdb keeps only in-frame clonotypes and omits some of them. The sample includes over 95,000 clones, about 89% of them seen just once. The length of the CDR3 is 14 residues. Trimming stripped 3 bases from V and 4 bases from J, with 12 bases between. Germline assignment: CDR1 WNHNN and CDR2 SYGVQD (reference sequence). Sequences were derived from peripheral blood, sampled on day 0 of AZD1222 vaccination. This TCR was recovered from an adult in good health. This chain joins TRBV10-1 and TRBJ1-1; D gene uncertain. Here the CDR3 DNA reads TGCGCCAGCAGTGAAGGCAGGAAGGTCACTGAAGCTTTCTTT. This encodes CASSEGRKVTEAFF.